The subject of this entry is one T cell receptor (beta chain). Its antigen is unidentified. Sequencing targeted expressed TCRB transcripts, as all isolated RNA had been reverse transcribed. Libraries were prepared by immunoSEQ multiplex PCR; TCRdb keeps only in-frame clonotypes and omits some of them. This repertoire shows hundreds of thousands of clones, roughly an eighth found once; its top ten account for approximately 0.021%. This specimen comes from a study of beta chain features in type 1 diabetes. Study findings and constraints: For type 1 diabetes patients, VDJ junctions showed fewer insertions and more deletions. Within each of all four CD4+ subsets, Type 1 diabetes patients had TCRB CDR3s that were moderately but significantly shorter. Comparison showed that naive, central memory and Treg TCRB repertoires appeared more similar among patients than among healthy donors.

The V gene lost 3 bases and the J gene lost 9 bases, with 23 bases spanning the gap. CDR3 length: 16 amino acids. The V gene's germline CDR1 is SEHNR and CDR2 FQNEAQ (reference sequence). This sequence was found in a man in his late teens or twenties with type 1 diabetes. Source material: naive CD4+ T cells from blood. This chain uses TRBV7-9 with TRBJ2-5; possible D gene TRBD2, 6 bases. The CDR3: CASSFTLAHPPSAQYF. The CDR3 nucleotides are TGTGCCAGCAGCTTTACTCTAGCGCACCCCCCCTCGGCCCAGTACTTC.